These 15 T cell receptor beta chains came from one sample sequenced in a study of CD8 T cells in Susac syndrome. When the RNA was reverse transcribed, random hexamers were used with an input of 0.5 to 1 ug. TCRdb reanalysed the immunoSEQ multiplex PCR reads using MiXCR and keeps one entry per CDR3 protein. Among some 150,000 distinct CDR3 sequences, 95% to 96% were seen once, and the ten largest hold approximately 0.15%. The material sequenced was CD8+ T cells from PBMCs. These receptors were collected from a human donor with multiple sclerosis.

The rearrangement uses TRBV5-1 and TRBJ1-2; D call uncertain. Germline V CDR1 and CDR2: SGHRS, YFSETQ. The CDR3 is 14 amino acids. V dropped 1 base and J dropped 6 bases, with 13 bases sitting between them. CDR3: CASSLKTSKDGYTF. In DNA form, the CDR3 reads TGCGCCAGCAGCTTGAAAACTAGTAAGGATGGCTACACCTTC.

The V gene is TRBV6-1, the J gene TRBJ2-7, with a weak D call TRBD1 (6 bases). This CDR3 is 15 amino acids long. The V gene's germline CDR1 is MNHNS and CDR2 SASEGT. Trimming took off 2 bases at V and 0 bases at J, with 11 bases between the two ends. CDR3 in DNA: TGTGCCAGCAGTGAATGGGACATCGTCTCCTACGAGCAGTACTTC. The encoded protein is CASSEWDIVSYEQYF.

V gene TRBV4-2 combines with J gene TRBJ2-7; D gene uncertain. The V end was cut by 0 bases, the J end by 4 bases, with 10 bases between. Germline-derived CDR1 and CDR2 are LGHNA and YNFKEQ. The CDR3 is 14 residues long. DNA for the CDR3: TGTGCCAGCAGCCAAGATGTGCCCGGATACGAGCAGTACGTC. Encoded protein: CASSQDVPGYEQYV.

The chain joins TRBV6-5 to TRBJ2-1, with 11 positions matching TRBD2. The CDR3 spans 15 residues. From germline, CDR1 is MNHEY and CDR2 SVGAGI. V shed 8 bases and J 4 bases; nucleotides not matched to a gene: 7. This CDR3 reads CASEFSGGGYNEQFF. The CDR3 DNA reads TGTGCCAGCGAATTTAGCGGGGGGGGGTACAATGAGCAGTTCTTC.

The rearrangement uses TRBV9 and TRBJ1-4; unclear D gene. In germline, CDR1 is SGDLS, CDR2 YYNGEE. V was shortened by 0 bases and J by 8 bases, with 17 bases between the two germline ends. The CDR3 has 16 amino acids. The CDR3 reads CASSVGVLTSREKLFF. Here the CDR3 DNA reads TGTGCCAGCAGCGTAGGGGTACTCACCTCAAGGGAAAAACTGTTTTTT. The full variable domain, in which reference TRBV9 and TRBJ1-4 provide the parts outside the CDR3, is DSGVTQTPKHLITATGQRVTLRCSPRSGDLSVYWYQQSLDQGLQFLIQYYNGEERAKGNILERFSAQQFPDLHSELNLSSLELGDSALYFCASSVGVLTSREKLFFGSGTQLSVL.

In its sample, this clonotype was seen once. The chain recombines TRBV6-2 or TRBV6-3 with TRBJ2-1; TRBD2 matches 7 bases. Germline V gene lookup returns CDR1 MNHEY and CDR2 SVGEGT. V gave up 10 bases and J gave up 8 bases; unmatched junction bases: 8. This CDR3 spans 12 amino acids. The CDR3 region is CATGLGGYEQFF. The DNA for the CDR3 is TGTGCCACCGGATTGGGAGGGTATGAGCAGTTCTTC.

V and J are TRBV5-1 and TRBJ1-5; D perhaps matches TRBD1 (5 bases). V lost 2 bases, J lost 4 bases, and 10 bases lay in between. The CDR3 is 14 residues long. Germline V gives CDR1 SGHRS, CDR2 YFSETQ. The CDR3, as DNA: TGCGCCAGCAGCTTCGGGGGGGAAAATCAGCCCCAGCATTTT. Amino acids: CASSFGGENQPQHF.

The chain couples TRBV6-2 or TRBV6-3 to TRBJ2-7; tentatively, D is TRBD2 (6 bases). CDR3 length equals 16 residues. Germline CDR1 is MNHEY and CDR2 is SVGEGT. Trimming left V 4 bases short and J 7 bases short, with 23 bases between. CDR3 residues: CASSSAGLGVIGEQYF. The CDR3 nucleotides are TGTGCCAGCAGTTCCGCGGGACTTGGAGTAATAGGGGAGCAGTACTTC.

Written as DNA, the CDR3 is TGTGCCAGCAGTGATTGGGGCGGGGAGCTGTTTTTT. It yields the protein CASSDWGGELFF. The J gene is TRBJ2-2, the V gene TRBV2; no clear D gene. In germline, CDR1 is SNHLY, CDR2 FYNNEI. V dropped 3 bases and J dropped 7 bases, with 6 bases sitting between them. This CDR3 is built from 12 residues.

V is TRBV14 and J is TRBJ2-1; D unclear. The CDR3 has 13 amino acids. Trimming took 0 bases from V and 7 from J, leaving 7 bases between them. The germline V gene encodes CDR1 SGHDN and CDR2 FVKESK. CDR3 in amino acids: CASSQDSRNEQFF. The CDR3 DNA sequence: TGTGCCAGCAGCCAAGATAGCCGGAATGAGCAGTTCTTC.

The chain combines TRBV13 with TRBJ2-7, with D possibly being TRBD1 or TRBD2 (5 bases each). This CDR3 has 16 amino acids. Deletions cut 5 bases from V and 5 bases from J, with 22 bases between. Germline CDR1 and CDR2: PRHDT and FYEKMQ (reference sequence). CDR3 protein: CASSPTGTRKANEQYF. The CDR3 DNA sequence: TGTGCCAGCAGCCCCACCGGGACCCGTAAGGCGAACGAGCAGTACTTC.

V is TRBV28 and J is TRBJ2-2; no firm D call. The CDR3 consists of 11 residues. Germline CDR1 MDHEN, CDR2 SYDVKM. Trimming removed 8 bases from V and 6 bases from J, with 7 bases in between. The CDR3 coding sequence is TGTGCCAGCCGATTGTCCGGGGAGCTGTTTTTT. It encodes CASRLSGELFF.

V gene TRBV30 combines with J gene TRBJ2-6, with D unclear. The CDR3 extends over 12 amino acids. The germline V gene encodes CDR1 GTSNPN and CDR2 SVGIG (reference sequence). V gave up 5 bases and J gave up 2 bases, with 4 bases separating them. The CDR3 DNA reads TGTGCCTGGGCGACTGGGGCCAACGTCCTGACTTTC. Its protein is CAWATGANVLTF.

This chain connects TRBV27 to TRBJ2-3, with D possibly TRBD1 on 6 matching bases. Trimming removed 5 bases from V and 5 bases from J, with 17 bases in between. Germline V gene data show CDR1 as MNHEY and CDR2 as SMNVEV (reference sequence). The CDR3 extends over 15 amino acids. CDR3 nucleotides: TGTGCCAGCAGTCCTACAGGGTCATTGGGAGATACGCAGTATTTT. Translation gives CASSPTGSLGDTQYF.

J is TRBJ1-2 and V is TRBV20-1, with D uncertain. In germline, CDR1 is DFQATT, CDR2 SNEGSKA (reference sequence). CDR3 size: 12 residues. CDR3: CSTLWSTYGYTF. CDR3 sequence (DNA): TGCAGCACCTTGTGGAGCACCTATGGCTACACCTTC.